One and the same sample provided the 9 T cell receptor beta chains below, sequenced in a study of memory CD4+ T cells and cytomegalovirus serostatus. The sort gate was single viable CD3+CD4+CD8-CD45RO+ cells for memory CD4+ T cells. Data came from immunoSEQ multiplex PCR; TCRdb stores just in-frame clones and leaves some out. The table lists about 62,000 clones, approximately 80% of them singletons. Sample: memory CD4+ T cells from blood. All receptors come from an adult in good health and CMV-seropositive.

The J gene is TRBJ1-2, the V gene TRBV6-1; D is possibly TRBD1 (6 bases). The V end was cut by 0 bases, the J end by 6 bases, with 11 bases between. This CDR3 region has 14 residues. The germline gives CDR1 MNHNS, CDR2 SASEGT. In nucleotides, the CDR3 is TGTGCCAGCAGTGAAGCCTGGACAGCTCATGGCTACACCTTC. Its translation: CASSEAWTAHGYTF.

This clone was counted only a few times. The genes are TRBV4-2 and TRBJ2-5; a possible D gene is TRBD2 (5 bases). The CDR3 spans 15 residues. With 0 bases removed from V and 7 bases from J, the gap between germline ends came to 15 bases. Per germline, CDR1 LGHNA and CDR2 YNFKEQ. CDR3 DNA: TGTGCCAGCAGCCAAGATCGGGATTCCGATAGGACCCAGTACTTC. Protein: CASSQDRDSDRTQYF.

The J gene is TRBJ2-2, the V gene TRBV9; a possible D gene is TRBD2 (6 bases). Deletions cut 0 bases from V and 2 bases from J, with 11 bases between. There are 16 residues in the CDR3. Germline V lookup: CDR1 SGDLS, CDR2 YYNGEE. CDR3 loop: CASSVAIGSNTGELFF. In DNA form, the CDR3 reads TGTGCCAGCAGCGTAGCTATCGGGAGCAACACCGGGGAGCTGTTTTTT.

The chain combines TRBV7-8 with TRBJ2-1; D is unclear. The CDR3 spans 12 residues. The germline CDR1 and CDR2 sequences are SGHVS and FQNEAQ. Trimming pared 1 base from V and 12 bases from J, leaving 10 bases between. The CDR3 loop is CASSLEESLQFF. The CDR3 region has the DNA TGTGCCAGCAGCTTAGAGGAATCTTTGCAGTTCTTC.

The rearrangement links TRBV30 to TRBJ1-4, with 8 nucleotides matching TRBD1. The CDR3 is made up of 15 amino acids. V shed 1 base and J 3 bases; nucleotides not matched to a gene: 4. The V gene's germline CDR1 is GTSNPN and CDR2 SVGIG (reference sequence). CDR3 sequence reads: CAWSGPTGANEKLFF. Written as DNA, the CDR3 is TGTGCCTGGAGTGGCCCGACAGGGGCTAATGAAAAACTGTTTTTT.

The genes are TRBV5-8 and TRBJ1-4; D remains ambiguous. Germline V gives CDR1 SGHTS, CDR2 YDEGEE. This CDR3 comprises 17 residues. Trimming removed 5 bases at V and 4 bases at J, with 21 bases between. CDR3: CASSLQPRTTFNEKLFF. DNA for the CDR3: TGTGCCAGCAGTTTACAACCTCGGACGACCTTTAATGAAAAACTGTTTTTT.

V is TRBV7-2 and J is TRBJ2-3; 8 positions agree with TRBD2. Germline CDR1 is SGHTA and CDR2 is FQGNSA. The V segment lost 6 bases and the J segment 0 bases; nucleotides outside the gene matches: 2. CDR3 length: 14 amino acids. The DNA of the CDR3 is TGTGCCAGCAGGCCTAGCGGGAGCACAGATACGCAGTATTTT. Translating gives CASRPSGSTDTQYF. Variable domain in full (rest from reference TRBV7-2 and TRBJ2-3): GAGVSQSPSNKVTEKGKDVELRCDPISGHTALYWYRQSLGQGLEFLIYFQGNSAPDKSGLPSDRFSAERTGGSVSTLTIQRTQQEDSAVYLCASRPSGSTDTQYFGPGTRLTVL.

The chain joins TRBV28 to TRBJ1-1; 7 nucleotides line up with TRBD1. This CDR3 is built from 15 residues. Unmatched junction bases numbered 12, after V lost 10 bases and J lost 1 base. Germline V gene lookup returns CDR1 MDHEN and CDR2 SYDVKM. The DNA for the CDR3 is TGTGCCACCCAAAAATACAACAGGGGGAACACTGAAGCTTTCTTT. As protein: CATQKYNRGNTEAFF.

This chain connects TRBV28 to TRBJ2-4; possible D gene TRBD2, 7 bases. V was cut by 7 bases and J by 5 bases, with 21 bases left in between. Germline-derived CDR1 and CDR2 are MDHEN and SYDVKM. The CDR3 is made up of 16 amino acids. CDR3 loop: CASTYLLGGGQNIQYF. CDR3 in DNA: TGTGCCAGCACCTACCTATTGGGGGGGGGCCAAAACATTCAGTACTTC.